This entry lists 11 T cell receptor beta chains sequenced from one sample in a study of CD8 T cells in ankylosing spondylitis. Each CDR3 protein gets one entry after TCRdb re-called the 5' RACE reads with MiXCR. Of about 240,000 distinct CDR3 sequences detected, roughly 8.6% appear once; the ten largest clones hold 6.5% to 7%. The specimen sequenced was blood, either unsorted or a sorted T cell fraction (not recorded which). The receptors were sampled from a male donor with ankylosing spondylitis or in good health (not recorded which).

In this sample, this clonotype turned up many times. This CDR3 reads CASSQSPTENGELFF. The CDR3 coding sequence is TGCGCCAGCAGCCAGTCACCTACAGAAAACGGGGAGCTGTTTTTT. The chain carries TRBV4-3 and TRBJ2-2; D unclear. Germline V CDR1 and CDR2: LGHNA, YSLEER. The V end was cut by 3 bases, the J end by 7 bases, with 15 bases between. The CDR3 has 15 amino acids.

The rearrangement links TRBV18 to TRBJ1-2; D possibly corresponds to TRBD1 (6 bases). V lost 3 bases, J lost 4 bases, and 15 bases lay in between. This CDR3 is built from 15 residues. From germline, CDR1 is KGHSH and CDR2 LQKENI. Here the CDR3 DNA reads TGTGCCAGCTCACCGGGATCGGGACAAGTCTATGGCTACACCTTC. Protein product: CASSPGSGQVYGYTF. The full variable domain, in which reference TRBV18 and TRBJ1-2 provide the parts outside the CDR3, is NAGVMQNPRHLVRRRGQEARLRCSPMKGHSHVYWYRQLPEEGLKFMVYLQKENIIDESGMPKERFSAEFPKEGPSILRIQQVVRGDSAAYFCASSPGSGQVYGYTFGSGTRLTVV.

Comment on this clonotype: This may be a read error: a much more frequent sequence differs by one nucleotide. The V gene is TRBV3-1, the J gene TRBJ2-3; possible D gene TRBD2, 7 bases. Germline CDR1 is LGHDT and CDR2 is YNNKEL (reference sequence). This CDR3 is 15 amino acids long. Written as DNA, the CDR3 is TGTGCCTGCAGCCAAGGGGGGGCCTTCACAGATACGCAGTATTTT. The encoded protein is CACSQGGAFTDTQYF.

This clonotype was detected many times. This rearrangement joins TRBV3-1 to TRBJ2-5, with TRBD2 as a possible D gene (6 bases). CDR3 length: 15 residues. V gave up 4 bases and J gave up 3 bases, with 15 bases separating them. Germline V gene data show CDR1 as LGHDT and CDR2 as YNNKEL (reference sequence). The CDR3 loop is CASSPRLATKETQYF. The DNA for the CDR3 is TGTGCCAGCAGCCCCCGGCTAGCGACCAAAGAGACCCAGTACTTC.

This clonotype turned up a few times. This chain connects TRBV30 to TRBJ2-2; 8 nucleotides agree with TRBD2. The J segment lost 1 base and the V segment lost 5 bases, leaving 6 bases of the junction unmatched. The germline CDR1 and CDR2 sequences are GTSNPN and SVGIG (reference sequence). The CDR3 is 15 amino acids. The CDR3 loop reads CAWEAGAQNTGELFF. The DNA for the CDR3 is TGTGCCTGGGAAGCGGGGGCCCAGAACACCGGGGAGCTGTTTTTT.

In this sample, this clonotype turned up many times. This rearrangement joins TRBV27 to TRBJ2-5; TRBD1 matches at 9 bases. Germline V CDR1 and CDR2: MNHEY, SMNVEV (reference sequence). V trimming: 5 bases; J trimming: 5 bases; junction bases outside the gene matches: 9. The CDR3 is 15 amino acids. The CDR3 DNA follows: TGTGCCAGCAGTCTCTTACGGGACAGGGAGGAGACCCAGTACTTC. Its protein is CASSLLRDREETQYF.

This clonotype came up many times. The chain is built from TRBV5-8 and TRBJ2-4, with D perhaps TRBD1 or TRBD2 (5 bases each). The germline CDR1 and CDR2 sequences are SGHTS and YDEGEE. The CDR3 is made up of 15 amino acids. The V and J ends lost 4 bases and 5 bases respectively, with 16 bases between them. CDR3 region: CASSPNNRDQNIQYF. In DNA form, the CDR3 reads TGTGCCAGCAGCCCCAACAACCGGGACCAAAACATTCAGTACTTC.

The sample holds many counts of this clonotype. V usage is TRBV4-1 and J usage is TRBJ1-4; TRBD1 might be the D (6 bases). Per germline, CDR1 MGHRA and CDR2 YSYEKL. V was trimmed by 2 bases and J by 8 bases, leaving 18 bases between them. The CDR3 is 16 residues long. CDR3 sequence: CASSQNSQGSWEKLFF. The DNA of the CDR3 is TGCGCCAGCAGCCAAAATTCCCAGGGGAGTTGGGAAAAACTGTTTTTT.

This clonotype has at least ten counts. This sequence joins TRBV5-1 and TRBJ1-1; 10 bases are shared with TRBD1. Germline values: CDR1 SGHRS, CDR2 YFSETQ. The CDR3 has 15 residues. V was pared by 4 bases and J by 5 bases, with 8 bases of the junction left unmatched. CDR3 in DNA: TGCGCCAGCAGCGGCACCGGGACAGGGGCGACTGAAGCTTTCTTT. It translates to CASSGTGTGATEAFF.

This chain links TRBV7-8 with TRBJ2-1, with D uncertain. This CDR3 spans 14 amino acids. Germline lookup yields CDR1 SGHVS and CDR2 FQNEAQ. The germline V and J ends were trimmed by 2 bases and 2 bases, with 7 bases remaining between them. The CDR3 protein is CASSLLATYNEQFF. CDR3 nucleotides: TGTGCCAGCAGCTTATTGGCTACCTACAATGAGCAGTTCTTC.

The table lists this clonotype with many counts. J is TRBJ2-1 and V is TRBV10-3, with 9 nucleotides matching TRBD1. CDR3 length: 15 amino acids. V shed 3 bases, J shed 5 bases, and the junction held 5 bases outside the gene matches. CDR1 and CDR2 from the germline V gene are ENHRY and SYGVKD. CDR3 region: CAISERDRANNEQFF. For the CDR3, the DNA is TGTGCCATCAGTGAACGGGACAGGGCGAACAATGAGCAGTTCTTC.